These T cell receptor beta chains were read from a single sample in a study of T cell changes during pregnancy in multiple sclerosis. Using immunoSEQ multiplex PCR, the repertoire was profiled, and TCRdb retains in-frame clones only, with some absent. The top ten hold 2% to 2.5% of the sample, which has 100,000 or so clones, around 92% seen once. The sample was peripheral blood, taken in the third trimester of pregnancy. All receptors derive from a female donor with multiple sclerosis, enrolled in a pregnancy study. CDR3s include the opening cysteine and the closing phenylalanine or tryptophan.

v_gene	j_gene	CDR3aa
TRBV4-2	TRBJ1-2	CASSQDLRGTGGYTF
TRBV19	TRBJ1-3	CASSMQVYSGNTIYF
TRBV30	TRBJ1-4	CAWSPRQGNEKLFF
TRBV19	TRBJ2-1	CASSITSGRLQFF
TRBV6-1	TRBJ2-3	CAGVRDSPTDTQYF
TRBV5-6	TRBJ1-2	CASSRDRGWYYGYTF
TRBV7-2	TRBJ2-1	CASRFLAGGSNEQFF
TRBV7-6	TRBJ2-3	CASSLGQGNTDTQYF
TRBV2	TRBJ2-7	CASIPGGPEEAYEQYF
TRBV5-4	TRBJ2-1	CASSRKDRDEQFF
TRBV5-1	TRBJ2-7	CASSLVASGSGRRSYEQYF
TRBV2	TRBJ2-7	CASSELRSPYEQYF
TRBV9	TRBJ2-1	CASSRRSSGSYNEQFF
TRBV28	TRBJ1-5	CASRQVLNQPQHF
TRBV14	TRBJ2-7	CASSQVTVQYF
TRBV19	TRBJ2-7	CASSTRTGGSYEQYF
TRBV28	TRBJ2-7	CASSLPRATGTMGYEQYF
TRBV5-1	TRBJ2-3	CASSFLGQGALSDTQYF
TRBV15	TRBJ2-1	CATSRDPAGRAYNEQFF
TRBV5-4	TRBJ2-2	CASSKDRPVVTGELFF
TRBV5-1	TRBJ2-5	CARFSGRTGETQYF
TRBV11-1	TRBJ2-7	CASSLGVWTGGSYEQYF
TRBV27	TRBJ2-7	CASSKGLSEQYF
TRBV2	TRBJ2-1	CAIPSSGSPHNEQFF
TRBV13	TRBJ2-5	CASSAAGTGGQETQYF
TRBV5-1	TRBJ2-7	CASSTQVSREQYF
TRBV2	TRBJ1-6	CASNRLTGGNSPLHF
TRBV5-4	TRBJ2-2	CASSWTSSSTGELFF
TRBV2	TRBJ1-1	CASSRPGEGNTEAFF
TRBV11-2	TRBJ2-2	CASSPWTGKRELFF
TRBV15	TRBJ2-1	CATSTPFGYNEQFF
TRBV2	TRBJ2-7	CASSPPQFRGEQYF
TRBV30	TRBJ1-2	CAWSLGTGLPYGYTF
TRBV2	TRBJ1-1	CASRGQAETEAFF
TRBV6-1	TRBJ2-7	CATTTGDSYEQYF
TRBV15	TRBJ2-6	CATSRQYGANVLTF
TRBV30	TRBJ1-5	CAWSVSRQGNQPQHF
TRBV15	TRBJ2-7	CATSRDVGGTYEQYF
TRBV6-6	TRBJ2-7	CASISRDTSSYEQYF
TRBV5-1	TRBJ1-1	CASSPRDRGLGTEAFF
TRBV29-1	TRBJ2-3	CSVEASGTQYF
TRBV11-1	TRBJ2-3	CASSFRRDTQYF
TRBV6-5	TRBJ2-7	CASSTGTPGPYEQYF
TRBV5-1	TRBJ2-1	CASSLVGSGSSYNEQFF
TRBV28	TRBJ2-3	CASRHRGPHGTDTQYF
TRBV5-4	TRBJ2-3	CASSPGRSSTDTQYF
TRBV5-1	TRBJ2-7	CASSLGQNYEQYF
TRBV2	TRBJ2-7	CASTLRGTSGYEQYF
TRBV2	TRBJ1-1	CATPTGVNTEAFF
TRBV28	TRBJ1-1	CASSFNDRMNTEAFF